The following is a T cell receptor (beta chain) sequence with its context. The data belong to a study of control samples from healthy donors and cancer patients. This CDR3 is 15 amino acids long. The V and J ends lost 3 bases and 6 bases, in that order; junction bases with no gene match: 8. Germline V gene data show CDR1 as KGHDR and CDR2 as SFDVKD. TCRdb keeps only in-frame clones here, not all; method: immunoSEQ multiplex PCR. The sample gives about 120,000 clones, about 87% of which show up once; around 3.3% is in the top ten. The clonotype originates from a man aged 40-55 years in good health. Source material: blood. V usage is TRBV24-1 and J usage is TRBJ1-1; 8 nucleotides align to TRBD1. In DNA form, the CDR3 reads TGTGCCACCAGTGATAGCTCCGGGACAGGCGCTGAAGCTTTCTTT. Its translation is CATSDSSGTGAEAFF.